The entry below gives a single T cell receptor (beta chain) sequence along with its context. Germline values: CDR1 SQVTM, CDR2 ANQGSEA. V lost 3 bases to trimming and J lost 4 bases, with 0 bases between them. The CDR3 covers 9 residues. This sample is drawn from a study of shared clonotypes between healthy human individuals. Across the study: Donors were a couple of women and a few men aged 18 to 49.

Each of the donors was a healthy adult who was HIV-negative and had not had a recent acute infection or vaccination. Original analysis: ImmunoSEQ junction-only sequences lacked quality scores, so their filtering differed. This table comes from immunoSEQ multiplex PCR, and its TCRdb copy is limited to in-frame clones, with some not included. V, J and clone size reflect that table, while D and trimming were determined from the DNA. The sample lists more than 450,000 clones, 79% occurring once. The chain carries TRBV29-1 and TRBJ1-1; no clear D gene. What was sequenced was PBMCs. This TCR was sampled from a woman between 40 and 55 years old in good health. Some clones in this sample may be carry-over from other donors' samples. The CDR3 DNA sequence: TGCAGCGTTGACACTGAAGCTTTCTTT. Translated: CSVDTEAFF.